Reported below is one T cell receptor (beta chain). TCRdb's copy holds only in-frame clones and misses some; the assay was immunoSEQ multiplex PCR. The sample includes under 130,000 clones, more than 80% of them seen just once. The sample originates from a study of blood T cell repertoires in COVID-19. The wider study: The study drew acute and convalescent COVID-19 samples from the United States, Italy and Spain. From T cells, B-cell-depleted T cells, or PBMCs came the material, which was cDNA or gDNA.

The CDR3 has 15 amino acids. The junction had 8 bases not matched to a gene; V was cut back by 4 bases and J by 4 bases. Germline CDR1 reads LGHNA; CDR2 reads YSLEER. Material: peripheral blood. This clonotype was obtained from a woman between 65 and 79 years old with acute or convalescent COVID-19. The V gene is TRBV4-3, the J gene TRBJ1-2; 8 positions match TRBD1. The CDR3 loop is CASSLTDRASYGYTF. The CDR3 DNA sequence: TGCGCCAGCAGCCTCACGGACAGGGCTAGCTATGGCTACACCTTC.